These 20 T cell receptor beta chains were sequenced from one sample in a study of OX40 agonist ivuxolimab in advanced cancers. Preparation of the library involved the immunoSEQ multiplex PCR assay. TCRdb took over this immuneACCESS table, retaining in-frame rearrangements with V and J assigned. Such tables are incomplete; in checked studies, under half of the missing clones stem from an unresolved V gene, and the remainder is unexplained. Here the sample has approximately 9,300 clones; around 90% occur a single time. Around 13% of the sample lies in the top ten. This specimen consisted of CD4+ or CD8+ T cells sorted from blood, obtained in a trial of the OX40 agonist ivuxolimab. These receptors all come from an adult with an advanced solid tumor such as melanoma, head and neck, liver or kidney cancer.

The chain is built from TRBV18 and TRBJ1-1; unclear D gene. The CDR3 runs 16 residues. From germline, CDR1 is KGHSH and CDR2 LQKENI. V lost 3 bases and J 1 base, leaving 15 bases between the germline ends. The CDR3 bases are TGTGCCAGCTCACCGGAGGTGAGGTTGGAGAACACTGAAGCTTTCTTT. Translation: CASSPEVRLENTEAFF.

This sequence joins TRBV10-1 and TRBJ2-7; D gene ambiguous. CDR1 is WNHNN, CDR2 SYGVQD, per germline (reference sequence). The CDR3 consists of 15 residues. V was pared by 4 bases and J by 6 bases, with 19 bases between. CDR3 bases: TGCGCCAGCAGTGTATCGAGGCAACCCGGAAGCGAGCAGTACTTC. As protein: CASSVSRQPGSEQYF.

The CDR3, as DNA: TGCAGCGTAACTCAAGTGGGGTACGAGCAGTACTTC. It specifies CSVTQVGYEQYF. The chain couples TRBV29-1 to TRBJ2-7; D unclear. Germline values: CDR1 SQVTM, CDR2 ANQGSEA. The CDR3 is made up of 12 amino acids. Trimming left V 6 bases short and J 4 bases short, with 13 bases between.

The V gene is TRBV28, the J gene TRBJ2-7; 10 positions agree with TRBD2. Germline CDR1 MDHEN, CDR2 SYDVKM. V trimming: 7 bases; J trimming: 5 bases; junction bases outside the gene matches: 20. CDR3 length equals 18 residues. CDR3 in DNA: TGTGCCAGCACTTCACTCCTTGCCGAGGCTAGCGGGAGCCACGAGCAGTACTTC. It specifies CASTSLLAEASGSHEQYF.

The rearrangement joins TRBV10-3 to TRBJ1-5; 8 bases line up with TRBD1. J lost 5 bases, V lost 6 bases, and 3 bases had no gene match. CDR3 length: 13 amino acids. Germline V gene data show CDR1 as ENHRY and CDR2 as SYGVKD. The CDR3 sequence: CAISPDRDQPQHF. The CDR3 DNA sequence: TGTGCCATCAGCCCGGACAGGGATCAGCCCCAGCATTTT.

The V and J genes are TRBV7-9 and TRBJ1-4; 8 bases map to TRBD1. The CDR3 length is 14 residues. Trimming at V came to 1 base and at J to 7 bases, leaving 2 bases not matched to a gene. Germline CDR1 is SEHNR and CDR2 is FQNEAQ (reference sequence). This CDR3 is CASSLGQGSEKLFF. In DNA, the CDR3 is TGTGCCAGCAGCTTAGGACAGGGGTCTGAAAAACTGTTTTTT.

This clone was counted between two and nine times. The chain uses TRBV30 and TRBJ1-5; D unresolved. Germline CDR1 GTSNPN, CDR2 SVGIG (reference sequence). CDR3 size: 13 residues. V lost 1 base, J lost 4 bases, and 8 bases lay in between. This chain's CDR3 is CAWSDSGNQPQHF. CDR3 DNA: TGTGCCTGGAGTGATAGTGGGAATCAGCCCCAGCATTTT.

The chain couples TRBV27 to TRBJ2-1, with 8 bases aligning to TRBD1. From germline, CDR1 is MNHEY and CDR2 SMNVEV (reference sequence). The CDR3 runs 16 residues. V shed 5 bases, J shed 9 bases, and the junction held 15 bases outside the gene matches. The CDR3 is CASSLTSRDRTFEQFF. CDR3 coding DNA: TGTGCCAGCAGTCTCACATCTCGGGACAGGACATTTGAGCAGTTCTTC.

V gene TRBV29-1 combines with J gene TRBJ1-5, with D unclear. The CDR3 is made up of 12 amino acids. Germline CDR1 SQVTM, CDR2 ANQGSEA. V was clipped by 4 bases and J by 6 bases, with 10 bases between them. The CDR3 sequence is CSVGGDGQPQHF. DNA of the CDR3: TGCAGCGTTGGAGGCGACGGTCAGCCCCAGCATTTT.

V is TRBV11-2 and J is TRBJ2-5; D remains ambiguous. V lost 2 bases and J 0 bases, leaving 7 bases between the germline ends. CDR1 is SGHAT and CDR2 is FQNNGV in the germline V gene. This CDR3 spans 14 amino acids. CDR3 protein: CASSLFSYQETQYF. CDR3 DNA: TGTGCCAGCAGCTTATTCTCGTACCAAGAGACCCAGTACTTC.

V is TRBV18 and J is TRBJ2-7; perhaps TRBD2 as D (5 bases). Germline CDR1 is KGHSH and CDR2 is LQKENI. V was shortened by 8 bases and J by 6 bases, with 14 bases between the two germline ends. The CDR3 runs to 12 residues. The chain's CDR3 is CASTSRAGEQYF. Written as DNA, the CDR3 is TGTGCCAGCACGTCACGGGCGGGCGAGCAGTACTTC. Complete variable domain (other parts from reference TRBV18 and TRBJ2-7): NAGVMQNPRHLVRRRGQEARLRCSPMKGHSHVYWYRQLPEEGLKFMVYLQKENIIDESGMPKERFSAEFPKEGPSILRIQQVVRGDSAAYFCASTSRAGEQYFGPGTRLTVT.

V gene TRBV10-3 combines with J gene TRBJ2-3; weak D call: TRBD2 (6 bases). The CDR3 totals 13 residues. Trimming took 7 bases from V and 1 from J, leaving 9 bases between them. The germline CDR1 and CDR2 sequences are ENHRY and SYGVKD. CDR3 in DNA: TGTGCCATCAATATAGCGGGCACAGATACGCAGTATTTT. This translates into CAINIAGTDTQYF.

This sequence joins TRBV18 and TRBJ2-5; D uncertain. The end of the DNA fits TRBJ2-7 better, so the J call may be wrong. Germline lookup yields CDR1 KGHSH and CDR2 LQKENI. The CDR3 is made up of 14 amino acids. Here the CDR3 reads CASSPRRTSYEQYF. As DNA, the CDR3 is TGTGCCAGCTCACCAAGGCGAACCTCCTACGAGCAGTACTTC.

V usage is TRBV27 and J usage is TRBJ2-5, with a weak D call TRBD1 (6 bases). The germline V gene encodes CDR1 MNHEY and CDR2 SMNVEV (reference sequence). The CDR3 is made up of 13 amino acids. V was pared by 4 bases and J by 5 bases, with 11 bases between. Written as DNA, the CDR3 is TGTGCCAGCAGTTATGAGAGGGGGGAGACCCAGTACTTC. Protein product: CASSYERGETQYF.

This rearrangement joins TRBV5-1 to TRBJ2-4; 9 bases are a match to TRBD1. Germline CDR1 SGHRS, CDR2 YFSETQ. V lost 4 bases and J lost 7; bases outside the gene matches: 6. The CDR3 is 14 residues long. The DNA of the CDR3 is TGCGCCAGCAGCCCGGGACAGGGAGGGAACATTCAGTACTTC. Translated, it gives CASSPGQGGNIQYF.

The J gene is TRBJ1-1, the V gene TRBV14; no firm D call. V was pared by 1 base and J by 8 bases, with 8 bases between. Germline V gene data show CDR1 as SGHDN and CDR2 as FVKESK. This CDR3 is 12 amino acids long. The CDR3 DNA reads TGTGCCAGCAGCCAAGGACGGTTCGAAGCTTTCTTT. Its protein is CASSQGRFEAFF.

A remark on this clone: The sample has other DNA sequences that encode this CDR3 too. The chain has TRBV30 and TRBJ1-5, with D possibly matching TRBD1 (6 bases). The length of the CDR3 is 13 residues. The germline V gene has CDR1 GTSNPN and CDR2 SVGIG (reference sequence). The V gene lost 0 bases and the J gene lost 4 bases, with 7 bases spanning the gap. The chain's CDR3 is CAWSVGGNQPQHF. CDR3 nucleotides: TGTGCCTGGAGTGTAGGGGGGAATCAGCCCCAGCATTTT.

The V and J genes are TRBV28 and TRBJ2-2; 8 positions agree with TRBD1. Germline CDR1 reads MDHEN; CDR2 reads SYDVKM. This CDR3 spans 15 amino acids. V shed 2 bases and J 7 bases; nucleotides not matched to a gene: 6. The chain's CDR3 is CASSLPGQGGGELFF. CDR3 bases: TGTGCCAGCAGTTTACCTGGACAGGGAGGCGGGGAGCTGTTTTTT.

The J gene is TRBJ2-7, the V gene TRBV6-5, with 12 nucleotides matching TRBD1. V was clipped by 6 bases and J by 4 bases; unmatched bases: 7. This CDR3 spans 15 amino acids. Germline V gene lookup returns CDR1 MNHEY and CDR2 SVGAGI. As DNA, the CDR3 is TGTGCCAGCAGCCGGTCGGGACAGGGGGCTTACGAGCAGTACTTC. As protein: CASSRSGQGAYEQYF.

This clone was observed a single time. Written as DNA, the CDR3 is TGTGCCAGCAGCTTAAGCGGCGGTCCGGTCACCGGGGAGCTGTTTTTT. This encodes CASSLSGGPVTGELFF. This chain connects TRBV7-3 to TRBJ2-2; D gene ambiguous. This CDR3 spans 16 amino acids. V was trimmed by 1 base and J by 4 bases, leaving 13 bases between them. Per the germline V gene, CDR1 is SGHTA and CDR2 is FQGTGA.